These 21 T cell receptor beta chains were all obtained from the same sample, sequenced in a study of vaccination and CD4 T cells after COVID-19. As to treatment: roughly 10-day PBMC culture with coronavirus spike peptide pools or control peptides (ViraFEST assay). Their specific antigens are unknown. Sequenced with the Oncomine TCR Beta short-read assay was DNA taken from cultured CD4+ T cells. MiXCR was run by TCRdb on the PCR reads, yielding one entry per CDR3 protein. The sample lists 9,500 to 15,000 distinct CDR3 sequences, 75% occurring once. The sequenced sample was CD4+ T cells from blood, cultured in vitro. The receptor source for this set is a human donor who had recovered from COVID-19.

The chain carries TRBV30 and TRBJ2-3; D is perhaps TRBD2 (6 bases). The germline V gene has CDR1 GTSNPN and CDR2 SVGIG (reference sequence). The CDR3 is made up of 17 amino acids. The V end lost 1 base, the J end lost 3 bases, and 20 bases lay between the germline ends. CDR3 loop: CAWSDQGLALGTDTQYF. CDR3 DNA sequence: TGTGCCTGGAGTGATCAAGGGCTAGCGTTGGGAACAGATACGCAGTATTTT.

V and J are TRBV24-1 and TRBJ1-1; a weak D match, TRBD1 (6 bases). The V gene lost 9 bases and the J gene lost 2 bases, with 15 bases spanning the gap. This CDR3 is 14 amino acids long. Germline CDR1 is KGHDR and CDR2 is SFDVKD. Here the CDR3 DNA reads TGTGCCACCCGGGGGGCAGGGCCCAACACTGAAGCTTTCTTT. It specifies CATRGAGPNTEAFF.

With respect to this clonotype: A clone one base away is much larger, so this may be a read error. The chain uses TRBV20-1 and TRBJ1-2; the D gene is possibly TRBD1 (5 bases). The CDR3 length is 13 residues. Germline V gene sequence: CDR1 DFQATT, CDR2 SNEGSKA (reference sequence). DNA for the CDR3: TGCAGTGTTAAGGGCAGGGAGGCCTATGGCCACACCTTC. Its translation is CSVKGREAYGHTF.

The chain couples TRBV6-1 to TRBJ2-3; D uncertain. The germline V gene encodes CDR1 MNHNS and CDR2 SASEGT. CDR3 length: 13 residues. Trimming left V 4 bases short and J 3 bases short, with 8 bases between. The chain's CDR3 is CASSAPGTDTQYF. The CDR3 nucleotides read TGTGCCAGCAGTGCCCCTGGGACAGATACGCAGTATTTT.

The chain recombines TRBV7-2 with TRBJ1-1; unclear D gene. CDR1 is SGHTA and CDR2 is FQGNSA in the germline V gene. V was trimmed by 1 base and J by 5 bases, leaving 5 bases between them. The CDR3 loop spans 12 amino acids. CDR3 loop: CASSLGLTEAFF. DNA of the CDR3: TGTGCCAGCAGCTTAGGACTGACTGAAGCTTTCTTT.

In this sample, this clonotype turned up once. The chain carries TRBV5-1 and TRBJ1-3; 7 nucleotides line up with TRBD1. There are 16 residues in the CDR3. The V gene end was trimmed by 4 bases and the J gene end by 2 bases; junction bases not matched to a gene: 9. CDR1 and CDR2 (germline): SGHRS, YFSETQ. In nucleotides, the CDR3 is TGCGCCAGCAGCCTACTAACAGGGGTGACTGGAAACACCATATATTTT. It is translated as CASSLLTGVTGNTIYF.

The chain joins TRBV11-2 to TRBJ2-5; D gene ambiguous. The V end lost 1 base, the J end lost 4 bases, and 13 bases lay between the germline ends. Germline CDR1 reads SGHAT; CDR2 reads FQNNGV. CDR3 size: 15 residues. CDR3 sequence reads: CASSLARDPGETQYF. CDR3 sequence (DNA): TGTGCCAGCAGCTTAGCCCGTGACCCTGGAGAGACCCAGTACTTC.

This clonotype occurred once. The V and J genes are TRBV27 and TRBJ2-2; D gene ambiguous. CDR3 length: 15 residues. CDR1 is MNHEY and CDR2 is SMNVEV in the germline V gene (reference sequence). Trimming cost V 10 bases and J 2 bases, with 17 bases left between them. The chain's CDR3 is CATSKGLYNTGELFF. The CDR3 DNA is TGTGCCACCTCTAAGGGTCTATACAACACCGGGGAGCTGTTTTTT.

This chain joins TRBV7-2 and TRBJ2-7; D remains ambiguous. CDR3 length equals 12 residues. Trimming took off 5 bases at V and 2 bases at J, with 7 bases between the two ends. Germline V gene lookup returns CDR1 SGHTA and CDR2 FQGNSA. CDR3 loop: CASSPPTYEQYF. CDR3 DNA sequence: TGTGCCAGCAGCCCCCCCACCTACGAGCAGTACTTC.

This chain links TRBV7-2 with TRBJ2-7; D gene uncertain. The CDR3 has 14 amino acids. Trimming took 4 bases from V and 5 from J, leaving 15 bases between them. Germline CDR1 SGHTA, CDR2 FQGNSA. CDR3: CASSSGPPVNEQYF. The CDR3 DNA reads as TGTGCCAGCAGCTCAGGCCCCCCCGTTAACGAGCAGTACTTC.

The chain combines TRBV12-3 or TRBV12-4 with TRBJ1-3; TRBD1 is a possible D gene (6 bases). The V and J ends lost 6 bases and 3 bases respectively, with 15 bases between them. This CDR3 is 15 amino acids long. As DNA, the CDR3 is TGTGCCAGCAGCTCCCAGACAGGCAGTGGAAACACCATATATTTT. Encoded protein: CASSSQTGSGNTIYF.

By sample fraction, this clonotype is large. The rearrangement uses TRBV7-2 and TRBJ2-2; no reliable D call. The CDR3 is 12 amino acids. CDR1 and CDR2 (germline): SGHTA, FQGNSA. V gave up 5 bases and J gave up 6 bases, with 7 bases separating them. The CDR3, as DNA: TGTGCCAGCAGCCCCTACGCCGGGGAGCTGTTTTTT. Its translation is CASSPYAGELFF. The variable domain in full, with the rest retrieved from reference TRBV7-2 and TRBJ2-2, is GAGVSQSPSNKVTEKGKDVELRCDPISGHTALYWYRQSLGQGLEFLIYFQGNSAPDKSGLPSDRFSAERTGGSVSTLTIQRTQQEDSAVYLCASSPYAGELFFGEGSRLTVL.

CDR3 residues: CASSVSRTTNYGYTF. The CDR3 DNA reads TGTGCCAGCAGCGTTAGCCGGACGACTAACTATGGCTACACCTTC. The chain recombines TRBV7-2 with TRBJ1-2; D not certain. CDR1 SGHTA and CDR2 FQGNSA come from the germline V gene. The V and J ends lost 5 bases and 0 bases respectively, with 13 bases between them. CDR3 length equals 15 residues. The variable domain in full, completed from reference TRBV7-2 and TRBJ1-2, reads GAGVSQSPSNKVTEKGKDVELRCDPISGHTALYWYRQSLGQGLEFLIYFQGNSAPDKSGLPSDRFSAERTGGSVSTLTIQRTQQEDSAVYLCASSVSRTTNYGYTFGSGTRLTVV.

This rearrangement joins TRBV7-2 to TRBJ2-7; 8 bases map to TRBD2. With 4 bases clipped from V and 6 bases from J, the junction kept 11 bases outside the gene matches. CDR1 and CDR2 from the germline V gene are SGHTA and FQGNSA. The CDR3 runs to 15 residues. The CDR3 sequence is CASSSLAGFSVEQYF. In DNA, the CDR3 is TGTGCCAGCAGCTCATTAGCGGGATTTTCGGTCGAGCAGTACTTC.

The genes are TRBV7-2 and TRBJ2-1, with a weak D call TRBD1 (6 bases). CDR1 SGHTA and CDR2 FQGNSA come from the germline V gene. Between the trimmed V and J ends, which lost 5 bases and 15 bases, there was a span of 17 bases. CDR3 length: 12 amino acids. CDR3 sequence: CASSLTGREVFF. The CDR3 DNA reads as TGTGCCAGCAGCCTCACAGGGCGTGAGGTGTTCTTC.

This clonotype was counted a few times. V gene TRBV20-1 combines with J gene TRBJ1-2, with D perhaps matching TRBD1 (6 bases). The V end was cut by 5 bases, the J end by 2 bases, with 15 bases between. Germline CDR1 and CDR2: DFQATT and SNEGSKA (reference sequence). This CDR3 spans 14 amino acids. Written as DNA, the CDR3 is TGCAGTGCTTGGGACATCCAGATCAACTATGGCTACACCTTC. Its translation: CSAWDIQINYGYTF.

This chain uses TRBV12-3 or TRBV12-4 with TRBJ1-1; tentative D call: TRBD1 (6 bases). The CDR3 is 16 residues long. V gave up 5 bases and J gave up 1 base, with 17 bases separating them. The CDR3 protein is CASSLRIDRQNTEAFF. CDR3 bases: TGTGCCAGCAGTCTGCGGATAGACAGGCAGAACACTGAAGCTTTCTTT.

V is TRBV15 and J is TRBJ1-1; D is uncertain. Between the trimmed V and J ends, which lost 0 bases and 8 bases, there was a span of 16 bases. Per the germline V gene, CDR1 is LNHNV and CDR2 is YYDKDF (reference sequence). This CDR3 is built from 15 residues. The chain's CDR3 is CATSRDLRGRAEAFF. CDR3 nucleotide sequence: TGTGCCACCAGCAGAGATCTTCGCGGAAGGGCGGAAGCTTTCTTT.

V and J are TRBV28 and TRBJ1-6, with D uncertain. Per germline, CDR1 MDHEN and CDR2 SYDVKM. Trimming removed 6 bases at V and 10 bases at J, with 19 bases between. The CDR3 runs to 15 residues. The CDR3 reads CASRSRRWKVSPLHF. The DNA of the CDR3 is TGTGCCAGCAGAAGCCGGCGATGGAAGGTCTCACCCCTCCACTTT.

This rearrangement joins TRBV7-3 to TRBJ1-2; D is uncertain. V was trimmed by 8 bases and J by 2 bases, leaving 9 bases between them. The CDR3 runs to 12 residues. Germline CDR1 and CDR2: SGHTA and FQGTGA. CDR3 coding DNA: TGTGCCAGCGGGGAGACCAACTATGGCTACACCTTC. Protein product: CASGETNYGYTF. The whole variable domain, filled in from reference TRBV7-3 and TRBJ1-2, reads GAGVSQTPSNKVTEKGKYVELRCDPISGHTALYWYRQSLGQGPEFLIYFQGTGAADDSGLPNDRFFAVRPEGSVSTLKIQRTERGDSAVYLCASGETNYGYTFGSGTRLTVV.

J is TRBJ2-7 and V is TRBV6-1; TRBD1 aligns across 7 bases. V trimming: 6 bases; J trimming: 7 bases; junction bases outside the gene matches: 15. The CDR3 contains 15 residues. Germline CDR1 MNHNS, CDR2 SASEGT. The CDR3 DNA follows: TGTGCCAGCAGGCTCGGACAGGCCTCTCCTCTGGAGCAGTACTTC. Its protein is CASRLGQASPLEQYF.